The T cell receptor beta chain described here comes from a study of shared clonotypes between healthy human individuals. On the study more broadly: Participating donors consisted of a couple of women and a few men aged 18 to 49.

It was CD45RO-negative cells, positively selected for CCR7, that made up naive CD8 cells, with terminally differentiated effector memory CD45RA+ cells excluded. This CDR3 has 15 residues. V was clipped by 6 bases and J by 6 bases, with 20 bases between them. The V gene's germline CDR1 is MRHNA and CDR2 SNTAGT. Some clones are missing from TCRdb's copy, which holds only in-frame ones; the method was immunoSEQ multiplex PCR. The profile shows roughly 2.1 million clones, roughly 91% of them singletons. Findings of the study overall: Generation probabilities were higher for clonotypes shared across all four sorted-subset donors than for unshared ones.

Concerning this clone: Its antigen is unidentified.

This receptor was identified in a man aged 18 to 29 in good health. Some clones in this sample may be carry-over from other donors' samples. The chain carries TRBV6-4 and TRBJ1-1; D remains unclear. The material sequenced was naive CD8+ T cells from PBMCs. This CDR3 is CASRVDGSLGAEAFF. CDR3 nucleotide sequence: TGTGCCAGCAGAGTTGACGGCTCCTTGGGAGCTGAAGCTTTCTTT.